This T cell receptor (beta chain) was identified during a study of T cells in localized non-small cell lung cancer. Broader study findings: For the top 100 tumor clones, a median around 55 also appeared in adjacent lung. Without multi-region sequencing, intratumor heterogeneity could not be excluded. Measurement of T cell clonality placed uninvolved adjacent lung highest, above the level in tumor.

Generated by immunoSEQ multiplex PCR, the TCRdb table keeps only in-frame clones and is missing some. The sample includes more than 30,000 clones, roughly 90% of them seen just once. The CDR3 extends over 14 amino acids. V dropped 4 bases and J dropped 5 bases, with 11 bases sitting between them. Germline values: CDR1 LGHNA, CDR2 YSLEER. A remark on this clone: No antigen is known for it.

The sample in question was peripheral blood mononuclear cells, obtained before any cancer treatment. This TCR was recovered from a woman aged 35-75 years with stage III lung adenocarcinoma. The J gene is TRBJ2-2, the V gene TRBV4-3; tentatively, D is TRBD1 or TRBD2 (5 bases each). The CDR3 DNA reads TGCGCCAGCAGCCCGGGACCTGGAACCGGGGAGCTGTTTTTT. Protein sequence: CASSPGPGTGELFF.